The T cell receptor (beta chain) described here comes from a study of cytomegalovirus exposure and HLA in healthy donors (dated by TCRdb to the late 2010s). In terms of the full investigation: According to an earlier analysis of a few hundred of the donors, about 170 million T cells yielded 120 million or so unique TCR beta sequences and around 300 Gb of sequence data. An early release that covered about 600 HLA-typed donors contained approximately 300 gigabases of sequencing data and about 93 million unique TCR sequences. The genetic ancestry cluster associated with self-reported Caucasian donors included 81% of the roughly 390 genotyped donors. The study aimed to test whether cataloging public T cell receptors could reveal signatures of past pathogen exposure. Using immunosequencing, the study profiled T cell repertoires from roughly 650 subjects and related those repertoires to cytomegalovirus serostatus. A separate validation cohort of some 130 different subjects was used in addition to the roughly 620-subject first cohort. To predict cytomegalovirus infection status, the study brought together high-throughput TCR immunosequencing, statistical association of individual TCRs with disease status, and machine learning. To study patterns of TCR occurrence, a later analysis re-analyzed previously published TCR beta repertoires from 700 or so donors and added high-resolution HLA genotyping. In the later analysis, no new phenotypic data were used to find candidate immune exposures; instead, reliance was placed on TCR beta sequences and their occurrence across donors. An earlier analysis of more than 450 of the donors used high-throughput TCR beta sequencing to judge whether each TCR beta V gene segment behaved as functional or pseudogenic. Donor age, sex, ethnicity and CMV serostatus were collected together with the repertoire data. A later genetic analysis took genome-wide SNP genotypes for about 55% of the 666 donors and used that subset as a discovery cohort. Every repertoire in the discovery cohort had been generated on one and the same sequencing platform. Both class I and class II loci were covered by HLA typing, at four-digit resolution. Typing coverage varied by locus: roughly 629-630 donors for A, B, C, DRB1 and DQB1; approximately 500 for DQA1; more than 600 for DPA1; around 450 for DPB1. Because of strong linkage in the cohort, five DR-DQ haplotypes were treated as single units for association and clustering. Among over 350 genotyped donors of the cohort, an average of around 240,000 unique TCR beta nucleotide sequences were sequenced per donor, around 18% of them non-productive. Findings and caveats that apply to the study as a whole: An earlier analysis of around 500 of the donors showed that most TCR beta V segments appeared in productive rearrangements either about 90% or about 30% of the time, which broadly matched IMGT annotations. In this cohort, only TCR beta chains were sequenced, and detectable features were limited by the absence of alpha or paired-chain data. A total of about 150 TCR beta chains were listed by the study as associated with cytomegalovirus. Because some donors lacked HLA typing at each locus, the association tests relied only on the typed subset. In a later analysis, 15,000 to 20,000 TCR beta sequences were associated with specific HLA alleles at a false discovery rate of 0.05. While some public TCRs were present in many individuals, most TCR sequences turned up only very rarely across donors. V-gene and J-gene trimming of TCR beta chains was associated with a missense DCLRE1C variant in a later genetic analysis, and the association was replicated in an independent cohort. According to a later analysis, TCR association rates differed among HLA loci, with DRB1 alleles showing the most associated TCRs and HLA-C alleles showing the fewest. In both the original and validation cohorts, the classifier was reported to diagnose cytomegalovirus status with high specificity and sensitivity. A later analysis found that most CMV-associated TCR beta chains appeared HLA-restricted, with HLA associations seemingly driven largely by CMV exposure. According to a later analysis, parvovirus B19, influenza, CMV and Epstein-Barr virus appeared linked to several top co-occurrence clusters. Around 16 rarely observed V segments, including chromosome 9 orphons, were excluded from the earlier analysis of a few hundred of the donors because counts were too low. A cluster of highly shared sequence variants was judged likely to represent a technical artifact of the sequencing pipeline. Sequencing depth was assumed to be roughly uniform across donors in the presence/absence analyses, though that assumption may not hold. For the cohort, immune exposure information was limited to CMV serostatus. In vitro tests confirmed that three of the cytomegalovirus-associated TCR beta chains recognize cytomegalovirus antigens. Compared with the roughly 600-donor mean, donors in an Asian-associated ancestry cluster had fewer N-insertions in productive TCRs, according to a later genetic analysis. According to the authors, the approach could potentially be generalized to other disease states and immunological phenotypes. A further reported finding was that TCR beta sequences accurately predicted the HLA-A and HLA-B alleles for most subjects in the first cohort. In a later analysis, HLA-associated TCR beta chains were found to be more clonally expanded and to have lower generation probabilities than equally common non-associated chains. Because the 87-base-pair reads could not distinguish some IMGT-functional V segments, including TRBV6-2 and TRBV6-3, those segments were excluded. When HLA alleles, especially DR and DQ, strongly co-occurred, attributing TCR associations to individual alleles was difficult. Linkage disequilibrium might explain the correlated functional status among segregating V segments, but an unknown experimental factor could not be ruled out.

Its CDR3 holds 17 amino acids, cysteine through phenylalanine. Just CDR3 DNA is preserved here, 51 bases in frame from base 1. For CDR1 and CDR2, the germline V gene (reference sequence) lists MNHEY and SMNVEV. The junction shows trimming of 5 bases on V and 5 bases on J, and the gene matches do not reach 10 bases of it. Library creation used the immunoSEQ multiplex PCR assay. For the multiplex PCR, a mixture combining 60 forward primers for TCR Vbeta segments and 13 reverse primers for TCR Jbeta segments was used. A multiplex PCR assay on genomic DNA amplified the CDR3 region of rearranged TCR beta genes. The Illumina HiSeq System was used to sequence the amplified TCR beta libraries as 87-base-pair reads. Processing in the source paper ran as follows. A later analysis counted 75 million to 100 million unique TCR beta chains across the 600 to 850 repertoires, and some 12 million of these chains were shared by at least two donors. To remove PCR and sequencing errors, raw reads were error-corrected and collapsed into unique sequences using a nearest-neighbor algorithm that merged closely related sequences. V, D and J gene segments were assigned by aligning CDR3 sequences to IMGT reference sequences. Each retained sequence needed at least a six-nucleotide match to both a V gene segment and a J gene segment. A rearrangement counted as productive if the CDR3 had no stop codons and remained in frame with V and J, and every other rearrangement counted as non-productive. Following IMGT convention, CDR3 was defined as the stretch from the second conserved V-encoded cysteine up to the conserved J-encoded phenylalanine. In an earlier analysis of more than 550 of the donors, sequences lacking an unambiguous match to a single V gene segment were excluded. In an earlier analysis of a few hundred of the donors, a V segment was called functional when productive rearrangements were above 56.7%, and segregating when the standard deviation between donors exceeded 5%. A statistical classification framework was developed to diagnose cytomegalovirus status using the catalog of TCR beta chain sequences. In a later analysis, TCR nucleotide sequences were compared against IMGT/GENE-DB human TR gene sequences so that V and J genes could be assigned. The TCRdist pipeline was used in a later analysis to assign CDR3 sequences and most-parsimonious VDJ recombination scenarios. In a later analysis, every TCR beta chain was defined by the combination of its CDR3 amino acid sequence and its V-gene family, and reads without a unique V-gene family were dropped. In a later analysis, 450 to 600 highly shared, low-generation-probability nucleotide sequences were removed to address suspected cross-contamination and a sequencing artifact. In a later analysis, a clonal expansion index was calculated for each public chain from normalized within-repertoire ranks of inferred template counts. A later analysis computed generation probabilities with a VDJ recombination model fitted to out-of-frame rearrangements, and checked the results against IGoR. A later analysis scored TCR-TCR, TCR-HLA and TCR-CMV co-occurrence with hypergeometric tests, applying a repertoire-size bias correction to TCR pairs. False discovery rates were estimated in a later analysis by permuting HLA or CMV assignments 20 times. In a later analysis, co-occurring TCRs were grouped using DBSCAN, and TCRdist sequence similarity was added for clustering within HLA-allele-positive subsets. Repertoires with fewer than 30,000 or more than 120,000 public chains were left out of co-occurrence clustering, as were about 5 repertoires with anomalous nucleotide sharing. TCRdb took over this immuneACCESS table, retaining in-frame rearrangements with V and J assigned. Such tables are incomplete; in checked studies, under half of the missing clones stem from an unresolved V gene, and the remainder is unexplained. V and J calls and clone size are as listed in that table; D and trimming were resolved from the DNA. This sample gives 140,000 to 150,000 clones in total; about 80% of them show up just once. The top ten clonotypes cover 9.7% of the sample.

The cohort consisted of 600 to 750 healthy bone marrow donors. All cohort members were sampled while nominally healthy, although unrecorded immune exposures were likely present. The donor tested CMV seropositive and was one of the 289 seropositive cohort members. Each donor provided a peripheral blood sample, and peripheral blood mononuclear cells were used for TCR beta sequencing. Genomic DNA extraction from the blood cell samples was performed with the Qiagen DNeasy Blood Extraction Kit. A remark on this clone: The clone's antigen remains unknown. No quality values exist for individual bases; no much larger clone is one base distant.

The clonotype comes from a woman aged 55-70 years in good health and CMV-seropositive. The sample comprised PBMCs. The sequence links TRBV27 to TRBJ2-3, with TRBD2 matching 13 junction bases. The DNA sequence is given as TGTGCCAGCAGTGGACTAGCGGGGGACGGGACAGTAGATACGCAGTATTTT. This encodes CASSGLAGDGTVDTQYF.